This TCR beta chain was sequenced during a study of radiotherapy plus CTLA-4 blockade in lung cancer. At the level of the study: Objective response rate was roughly 19%; disease control rate, approximately 30%. The study, taken as a whole, reports: In blood, after radiotherapy plus ipilimumab, tumor-derived TCR clones expanded. Reports identified early blood T cell clone dynamics, with interferon-beta, as the best response predictor.

The CDR3 loop spans 14 amino acids. Trimming shortened V by 6 bases and J by 9 bases, and 20 bases separated the two germline ends. Germline V gene data show CDR1 as MNHNY and CDR2 as SVGAGI (reference sequence). Produced via immunoSEQ multiplex PCR; TCRdb's table is partial and in-frame only. This sample has 35,000 to 40,000 clones; 65% to 90% occur once, and the top ten carry approximately 22%. In chemo-refractory metastatic non-small-cell lung cancer, patients got ipilimumab CTLA-4 blockade together with focal radiation. On this clone itself: Its antigen remains unidentified.

The TCR sequence derives from a human donor with non-small cell lung cancer whose response to radiotherapy plus ipilimumab could not be evaluated. The chain uses TRBV6-6 and TRBJ1-2, with D maybe TRBD1 (5 bases). The source material was peripheral blood, sampled from a patient treated with radiotherapy plus ipilimumab. The CDR3 nucleotides read TGTGCCAGCAGCCCCAGGGCCGCCGCTATGAGCTACACCTTC. Its translation is CASSPRAAAMSYTF.